This T cell receptor (beta chain) was captured by sequencing in a study of human thymus T cells. This CDR3 is built from 18 residues. Looked up from germline, CDR1 is SGHNT and CDR2 is YYREEE (reference sequence). The J segment lost 2 bases and the V segment lost 3 bases, leaving 8 bases of the junction unmatched. Profiling relied on immunoSEQ multiplex PCR, and the TCRdb table lists in-frame clones only, not all of them. Found here are roughly 77,000 clones, 85% to 95% of them singletons; the top ten hold 0.034%. Corrective heart surgery yielded resections, and these provided the thymus tissue. The sequencing input was thymus tissue. The chain has TRBV5-4 and TRBJ2-2; 12 nucleotides line up with TRBD2. This clonotype originated in a girl in the first two years of life with a congenital heart defect but otherwise immunologically healthy. CDR3 in amino acids: CASSWRLAGVLNTGELFF. The CDR3 nucleotides are TGTGCCAGCAGCTGGCGACTAGCGGGAGTCCTTAACACCGGGGAGCTGTTTTTT.